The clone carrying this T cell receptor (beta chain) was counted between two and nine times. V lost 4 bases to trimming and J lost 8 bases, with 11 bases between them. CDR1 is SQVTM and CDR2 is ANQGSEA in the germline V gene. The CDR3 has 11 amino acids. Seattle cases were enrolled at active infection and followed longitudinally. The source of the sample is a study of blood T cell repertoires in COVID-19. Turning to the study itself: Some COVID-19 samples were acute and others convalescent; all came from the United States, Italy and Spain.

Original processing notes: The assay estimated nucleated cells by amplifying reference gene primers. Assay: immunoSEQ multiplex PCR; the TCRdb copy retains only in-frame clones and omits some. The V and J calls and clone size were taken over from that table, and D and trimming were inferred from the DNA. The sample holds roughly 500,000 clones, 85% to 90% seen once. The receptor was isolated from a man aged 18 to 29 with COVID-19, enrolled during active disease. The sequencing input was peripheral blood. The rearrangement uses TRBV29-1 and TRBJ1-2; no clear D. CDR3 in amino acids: CSVVVLEGYTF. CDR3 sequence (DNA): TGCAGCGTTGTTGTCCTCGAGGGCTACACCTTC.